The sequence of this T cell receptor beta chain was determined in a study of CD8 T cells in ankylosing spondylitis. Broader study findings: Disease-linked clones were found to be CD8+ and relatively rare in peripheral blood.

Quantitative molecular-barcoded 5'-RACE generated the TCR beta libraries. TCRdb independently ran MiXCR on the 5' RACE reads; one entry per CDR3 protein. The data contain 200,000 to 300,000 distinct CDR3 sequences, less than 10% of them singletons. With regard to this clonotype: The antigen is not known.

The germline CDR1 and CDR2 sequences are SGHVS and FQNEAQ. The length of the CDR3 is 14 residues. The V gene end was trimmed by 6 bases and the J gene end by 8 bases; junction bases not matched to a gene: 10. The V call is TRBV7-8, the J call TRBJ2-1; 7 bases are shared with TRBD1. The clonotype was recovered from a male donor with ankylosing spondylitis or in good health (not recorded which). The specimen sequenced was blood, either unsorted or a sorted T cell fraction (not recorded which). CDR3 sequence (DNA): TGTGCCAGCAGTTCCTACAGGGGTAGCGATGAGCAGTTCTTC. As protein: CASSSYRGSDEQFF.